This is a list of T cell receptor beta chains from one sample in a study of human T cells and chemical hapten exposure. TCRdb analysed the RACE reads with MiXCR anew, one entry per CDR3 protein. In the table there are approximately 350,000 distinct CDR3 sequences, 6% to 8.5% of which are singletons. Sequencing used whole blood, obtained in connection with sensitization to the hapten diphenylcyclopropenone (DPC). The receptors originated from a woman aged 18-35 years with alopecia areata. Some clones in this sample may be carry-over from other donors' samples. Both conserved end residues are part of each CDR3. Each record gives: V gene, clone size, J gene, D gene, CDR3 protein, CDR3 DNA. A D gene is named only where the DNA matches it firmly. Clone sizes are given selectively: once, few, many, or a class where the clone is expanded.

v_gene: TRBV6-2/TRBV6-3; abundance: NA; j_gene: TRBJ2-4; d_gene: TRBD1; CDR3aa: CATQPGQGAQGVQYF; CDR3nt: TGTGCCACCCAACCGGGACAGGGGGCGCAGGGGGTTCAGTACTTC
v_gene: TRBV20-1; abundance: NA; j_gene: TRBJ2-3; d_gene: TRBD2; CDR3aa: CSAKLGGVGTQYF; CDR3nt: TGCAGTGCTAAGCTGGGGGGGGTTGGCACGCAGTATTTT
v_gene: TRBV12-3/TRBV12-4; abundance: NA; j_gene: TRBJ2-3; d_gene: NA; CDR3aa: CASSPTNADTQYF; CDR3nt: TGTGCCAGCAGTCCAACCAACGCAGATACGCAGTATTTT
v_gene: TRBV9; abundance: NA; j_gene: TRBJ1-6; d_gene: TRBD1; CDR3aa: CASSRTGATYNSPLHF; CDR3nt: TGTGCCAGCAGCCGGACAGGGGCAACCTATAATTCACCCCTCCACTTT
v_gene: TRBV6-5; abundance: few; j_gene: TRBJ2-1; d_gene: TRBD2; CDR3aa: CASSFTGTSGGAPYNEQFF; CDR3nt: TGTGCCAGCAGTTTCACCGGGACTAGCGGGGGGGCCCCCTACAATGAGCAGTTCTTC
v_gene: TRBV27; abundance: few; j_gene: TRBJ2-7; d_gene: TRBD1; CDR3aa: CASSHGAGGYHEQYF; CDR3nt: TGTGCCAGCAGCCACGGGGCAGGGGGTTACCACGAGCAGTACTTC
v_gene: TRBV18; abundance: NA; j_gene: TRBJ2-7; d_gene: NA; CDR3aa: CASSPDRPYEQYF; CDR3nt: TGTGCCAGCTCACCCGACAGACCCTACGAGCAGTACTTC
v_gene: TRBV7-9; abundance: many; j_gene: TRBJ1-4; d_gene: NA; CDR3aa: CASSSKSFTTNEKLFF; CDR3nt: TGTGCCAGCAGCTCCAAATCTTTTACAACTAATGAAAAACTGTTTTTT
v_gene: TRBV20-1; abundance: NA; j_gene: TRBJ1-1; d_gene: TRBD1; CDR3aa: CSANRGDPEAFF; CDR3nt: TGCAGTGCTAACAGGGGGGACCCTGAAGCTTTCTTT
v_gene: TRBV11-1; abundance: NA; j_gene: TRBJ2-4; d_gene: TRBD1; CDR3aa: CASSPKGQRAKNIQYF; CDR3nt: TGTGCCAGCAGCCCTAAGGGACAGAGAGCCAAAAACATTCAGTACTTC
v_gene: TRBV9; abundance: NA; j_gene: TRBJ2-1; d_gene: TRBD1; CDR3aa: CASSPRTGTYNEQFF; CDR3nt: TGTGCCAGCAGCCCCCGGACAGGGACCTACAATGAGCAGTTCTTC
v_gene: TRBV20-1; abundance: few; j_gene: TRBJ2-3; d_gene: TRBD2; CDR3aa: CSARWERGASDTQYF; CDR3nt: TGCAGTGCTAGATGGGAGCGGGGGGCTTCAGATACGCAGTATTTT
v_gene: TRBV11-2; abundance: many; j_gene: TRBJ2-1; d_gene: TRBD2; CDR3aa: CASSQLAGGPAEQFF; CDR3nt: TGTGCCAGCAGCCAACTAGCGGGGGGGCCGGCTGAGCAGTTCTTC
v_gene: TRBV29-1; abundance: many; j_gene: TRBJ2-1; d_gene: NA; CDR3aa: CSVEVHNEQFF; CDR3nt: TGCAGCGTTGAAGTCCACAATGAGCAGTTCTTC
v_gene: TRBV20-1; abundance: few; j_gene: TRBJ2-2; d_gene: TRBD1; CDR3aa: CSARSGTESTGELFF; CDR3nt: TGCAGTGCTAGATCCGGGACAGAAAGCACCGGGGAGCTGTTTTTT
v_gene: TRBV28; abundance: many; j_gene: TRBJ2-7; d_gene: NA; CDR3aa: CASSLGPRSYEQYF; CDR3nt: TGTGCCAGCAGTTTGGGGCCCCGTTCCTACGAGCAGTACTTC